A single sample gave rise to the 8 T cell receptor beta chains below, sequenced in a study of cytomegalovirus exposure and HLA in healthy donors. Primers for the PCR totalled 60 Vbeta and 13 Jbeta. The method was immunoSEQ multiplex PCR; TCRdb's version includes in-frame clones alone and lacks a portion of them. The repertoire holds about 160,000 clones, with 60% to 85% as singletons. What was sequenced was PBMCs. The origin of the receptors is a man over 45 in good health and CMV-seropositive.

This chain links TRBV6-1 with TRBJ1-1; 11 nucleotides match TRBD1. The CDR3 is 13 amino acids. Unmatched junction bases numbered 2, after V lost 7 bases and J lost 4 bases. Germline V lookup: CDR1 MNHNS, CDR2 SASEGT. DNA for the CDR3: TGTGCCAGCACTGGGACAGGGGGCACTGAAGCTTTCTTT. This translates into CASTGTGGTEAFF.

The chain carries TRBV5-1 and TRBJ2-7; 7 bases fit TRBD2. V was clipped by 3 bases and J by 6 bases; unmatched bases: 12. CDR1 is SGHRS, CDR2 YFSETQ, per germline. There are 15 residues in the CDR3. Written as DNA, the CDR3 is TGCGCCAGCAGCTCCAACGCGGGACTATCGTCCGAGCAGTACTTC. It encodes CASSSNAGLSSEQYF.

CDR3 in DNA: TGCGCCAGCAGTGGGGACAATCACCAAGAGACCCAGTACTTC. This sequence encodes CASSGDNHQETQYF. This chain links TRBV5-1 with TRBJ2-5; D is perhaps TRBD1 (6 bases). The CDR3 is made up of 14 amino acids. Germline V gives CDR1 SGHRS, CDR2 YFSETQ. Trimming left V 5 bases short and J 0 bases short, with 11 bases between.

The V and J genes are TRBV7-9 and TRBJ2-7; no clear D gene. The V gene's germline CDR1 is SEHNR and CDR2 FQNEAQ (reference sequence). V lost 1 base, J lost 0 bases, and 19 bases lay in between. This CDR3 has 18 amino acids. The CDR3 DNA reads as TGTGCCAGCAGCTTAGATATGGGTGGCAGGATAAGCTCCTACGAGCAGTACTTC. As protein: CASSLDMGGRISSYEQYF.

The chain couples TRBV6-5 to TRBJ2-7; D unresolved. Between the trimmed V and J ends, which lost 2 bases and 4 bases, there was a span of 12 bases. There are 14 residues in the CDR3. Germline values: CDR1 MNHEY, CDR2 SVGAGI. The CDR3 protein is CASSYRSSRYEQYF. The CDR3 bases are TGTGCCAGCAGTTACCGGAGCAGCCGGTACGAGCAGTACTTC.

This clone has a handful of counts. J is TRBJ1-1 and V is TRBV7-2; 8 nucleotides agree with TRBD1. CDR3 length: 15 amino acids. Germline V gives CDR1 SGHTA, CDR2 FQGNSA. The V segment lost 6 bases and the J segment 3 bases; nucleotides outside the gene matches: 9. Written as DNA, the CDR3 is TGTGCCAGCAGGACGGGACAGGTACCCTACACTGAAGCTTTCTTT. Its protein product is CASRTGQVPYTEAFF.

The V and J genes are TRBV4-3 and TRBJ2-1; D possibly corresponds to TRBD2 (6 bases). Germline values: CDR1 LGHNA, CDR2 YSLEER. Trimming cost V 0 bases and J 6 bases, with 15 bases left between them. The CDR3 has 16 residues. CDR3 residues: CASSQDERLVVNEQFF. The CDR3 DNA is TGCGCCAGCAGCCAAGATGAGCGACTAGTCGTCAATGAGCAGTTCTTC.

In this sample, this clone turned up once. The gene calls are TRBV7-2 and TRBJ1-2, with 9 bases identical to TRBD1. Losses at the gene ends were 5 bases for V and 4 bases for J; bases not matched to a gene: 8. There are 15 residues in the CDR3. Per germline, CDR1 SGHTA and CDR2 FQGNSA. CDR3: CASSPETGGIYGYTF. In DNA, the CDR3 is TGTGCCAGCAGCCCAGAGACAGGGGGTATCTATGGCTACACCTTC.